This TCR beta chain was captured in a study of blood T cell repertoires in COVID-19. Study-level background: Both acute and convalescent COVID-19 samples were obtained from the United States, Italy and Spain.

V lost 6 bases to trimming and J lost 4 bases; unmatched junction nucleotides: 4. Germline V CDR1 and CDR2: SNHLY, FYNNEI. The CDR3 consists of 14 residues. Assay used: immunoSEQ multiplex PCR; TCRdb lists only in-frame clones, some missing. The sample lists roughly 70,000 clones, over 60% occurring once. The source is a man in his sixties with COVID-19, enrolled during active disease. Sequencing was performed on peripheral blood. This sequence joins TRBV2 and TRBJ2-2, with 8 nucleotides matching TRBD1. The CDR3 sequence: CASSRDRGTGELFF. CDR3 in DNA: TGTGCCAGCAGCCGAGACAGGGGCACCGGGGAGCTGTTTTTT.